This TCR beta chain was identified during a study of PD-L1 blockade in urothelial cancer. Study as a whole: Blood was subjected to analysis at 3 weeks (second dose) and 6 weeks following treatment start.

This CDR3 has 16 residues. The germline gives CDR1 SGHDN, CDR2 FVKESK. Trimming pared 0 bases from V and 4 bases from J, leaving 15 bases between. Specified time point: pretreatment peripheral blood. Each patient gave between 1 and 8 samples, pretreatment and on-treatment. Here immunoSEQ multiplex PCR was the method, and the copy in TCRdb shows in-frame clones only, minus some. The profile shows tens of thousands of clones, 90% of them singletons. This specimen consisted of PBMCs, obtained around atezolizumab (anti-PD-L1) treatment. This receptor was taken from a man between 60 and 75 years old with urothelial cancer. The chain links TRBV14 to TRBJ1-1; perhaps TRBD1 as D (5 bases). The CDR3 region is CASSQEGRAGGTEAFF. In nucleotides, the CDR3 is TGTGCCAGCAGCCAAGAGGGACGGGCGGGGGGCACTGAAGCTTTCTTT. Together with reference TRBV14 and TRBJ1-1, the CDR3 gives the full variable domain: EAGVTQFPSHSVIEKGQTVTLRCDPISGHDNLYWYRRVMGKEIKFLLHFVKESKQDESGMPNNRFLAERTGGTYSTLKVQPAELEDSGVYFCASSQEGRAGGTEAFFGQGTRLTVV.